This T cell receptor beta chain derives from a study of CD8 T cells in ankylosing spondylitis. There are many counts of this clonotype. No antigen is known for it. With 10 bases removed from V and 4 bases from J, the gap between germline ends came to 16 bases. CDR1 is SNHLY, CDR2 FYNNEI, per germline. The CDR3 length is 13 residues. One entry per CDR3 protein results from TCRdb running MiXCR on the 5' RACE reads. Of a few hundred thousand distinct CDR3 sequences listed, about 7.3% are singletons. Overall study results and limits: Disease-linked clones proved CD8+ and comparatively uncommon in peripheral blood. A TCR beta motif of 8 or 9 highly homologous variants appeared characteristic of ankylosing spondylitis blood. Earlier studies detected some motif variants in reactive arthritis synovial fluid and blood. In ankylosing spondylitis patients, matched synovial fluid reportedly showed significant enrichment of disease-linked clones.

The J gene is TRBJ1-2, the V gene TRBV2, with D possibly TRBD1 on 5 matching bases. This receptor was obtained from a male donor with ankylosing spondylitis. The sequencing input was blood, either unsorted or a sorted T cell fraction (not recorded which). The CDR3 DNA reads as TGTGCCATAGGGACGGCTGATACCTATGGCTACACCTTC. This translates into CAIGTADTYGYTF.